This TCR beta chain is from a study of shared clonotypes between healthy human individuals. This CDR3 is built from 19 residues. Trimming stripped 2 bases from V and 3 bases from J, with 25 bases between. Per the germline V gene, CDR1 is MGHRA and CDR2 is YSYEKL. Assay used: immunoSEQ multiplex PCR; TCRdb lists only in-frame clones, some missing. Among some 2,000,000 clones listed, almost 96% were seen once. This receptor was taken from a man between 18 and 35 years old in good health. V gene TRBV4-1 combines with J gene TRBJ1-1; D perhaps matches TRBD1 (6 bases). The sample consisted of naive CD4+ T cells sorted from blood. Noted subset: CD45RA+ positively selected. The CDR3 DNA reads TGCGCCAGCAGCCAACCCATGGGGGGTGACAGGAATGGGCACACTGAAGCTTTCTTT. It encodes CASSQPMGGDRNGHTEAFF.